Below, 26 T cell receptor beta chains from the same sample are listed, as sequenced in a study of OX40 agonist ivuxolimab in advanced cancers. Receptor libraries were prepared by the immunoSEQ multiplex PCR assay. TCRdb obtained this table from immuneACCESS and retained in-frame rearrangements with V and J assigned. These tables miss some clones; where compared with another copy, unresolved V genes account for less than half of the shortfall, and the remainder is unexplained. The sample table records almost 50,000 clones; 81% of these occur just once. The ten largest clones capture about 5.8% of the sample. Sequenced material: CD4+ or CD8+ T cells sorted from blood, taken in a trial of the OX40 agonist ivuxolimab. These receptors came from an adult with an advanced solid tumor such as melanoma, head and neck, liver or kidney cancer.

This sequence joins TRBV27 and TRBJ1-4; D is unresolved. V was pared by 5 bases and J by 7 bases, with 20 bases between. The CDR3 loop spans 16 amino acids. CDR1 and CDR2 (germline): MNHEY, SMNVEV (reference sequence). CDR3 protein: CASSPARTSLGEKLFF. CDR3 sequence (DNA): TGTGCCAGCAGTCCCGCCCGGACCTCACTGGGTGAAAAACTGTTTTTT.

The chain is built from TRBV28 and TRBJ2-5; tentatively, D is TRBD2 (6 bases). The better agreement between TRBJ2-7 and the DNA end casts doubt on the J call. The CDR3 consists of 13 residues. The germline gives CDR1 MDHEN, CDR2 SYDVKM. CDR3 sequence (DNA): TGTGCCAGCAGCCCCTTGGGAGGCTACGAGCAGTACTTC. The encoded protein is CASSPLGGYEQYF.

This clone was seen a few times. The genes are TRBV7-9 and TRBJ1-2; D gene ambiguous. V was clipped by 7 bases and J by 4 bases, with 7 bases between them. The CDR3 has 11 amino acids. CDR1 and CDR2 from the germline V gene are SEHNR and FQNEAQ (reference sequence). Here the CDR3 DNA reads TGTGCCAGCACATCCGGCTATGGCTACACCTTC. It translates to CASTSGYGYTF.

CDR3 in amino acids: CASSLNEMETQYF. CDR3 sequence (DNA): TGTGCCAGCAGCTTGAACGAGATGGAGACCCAGTACTTC. The V call is TRBV5-4, the J call TRBJ2-5; no clear D gene. The germline CDR1 and CDR2 sequences are SGHNT and YYREEE (reference sequence). The CDR3 runs to 13 residues. V was cut by 1 base and J by 5 bases, with 9 bases left in between.

The rearrangement links TRBV7-6 to TRBJ1-4; D unclear. CDR1 and CDR2 (germline): SGHVS, FNYEAQ. The CDR3 is 14 amino acids. The V end lost 1 base, the J end lost 8 bases, and 11 bases lay between the germline ends. The CDR3 bases are TGTGCCAGCAGCTTAGAGGCGGGTGACGAAAAACTGTTTTTT. Amino acid sequence: CASSLEAGDEKLFF.

The genes are TRBV5-1 and TRBJ2-7; D gene ambiguous. The CDR3 length is 14 residues. Germline assignment: CDR1 SGHRS and CDR2 YFSETQ. The V end was cut by 4 bases, the J end by 4 bases, with 15 bases between. For the CDR3, the DNA is TGCGCCAGCAGCCCTTCTGCCGGGTGGTACGAGCAGTACTTC. This sequence encodes CASSPSAGWYEQYF.

The chain uses TRBV10-1 and TRBJ2-3; no firm D call. Germline CDR1 and CDR2: WNHNN and SYGVQD (reference sequence). The V gene lost 2 bases and the J gene lost 5 bases, with 11 bases spanning the gap. The CDR3 extends over 14 amino acids. The CDR3 nucleotides read TGCGCCAGCAGTGAGCCCCGGCTCCGAGATACGCAGTATTTT. This encodes CASSEPRLRDTQYF.

The gene calls are TRBV2 and TRBJ2-3; the D gene is possibly TRBD2 (7 bases). From germline, CDR1 is SNHLY and CDR2 FYNNEI. The CDR3 runs 15 residues. V was cut by 2 bases and J by 7 bases, with 16 bases left in between. The DNA for the CDR3 is TGTGCCAGCAGTGAAAGCGCGGGGGCGGGAAATACGCAGTATTTT. Amino acid sequence: CASSESAGAGNTQYF.

V and J are TRBV11-3 and TRBJ2-4; D is uncertain. V gave up 5 bases and J gave up 1 base, with 6 bases separating them. Germline CDR1 reads SGHNT; CDR2 reads YENEEA. The CDR3 sequence is 13 residues long. The CDR3 here is CASSAPAKNIQYF. The CDR3 nucleotides are TGTGCCAGCAGCGCACCCGCCAAAAACATTCAGTACTTC.

The J gene is TRBJ2-1, the V gene TRBV19; a weak D match, TRBD1 (6 bases). From germline, CDR1 is LNHDA and CDR2 SQIVND (reference sequence). The CDR3 consists of 15 residues. The ends were cut back, 4 bases at V and 0 bases at J, with 10 bases in the middle. This CDR3 reads CASSTDRTSYNEQFF. As DNA, the CDR3 is TGTGCCAGTAGTACCGACAGGACCTCCTACAATGAGCAGTTCTTC.

The chain has TRBV6-5 and TRBJ1-2, with a possible D match to TRBD1 (5 bases). The germline gives CDR1 MNHEY, CDR2 SVGAGI. With 2 bases removed from V and 8 bases from J, the gap between germline ends came to 18 bases. This CDR3 has 15 residues. CDR3 amino acids: CASSYGVGQDMGYTF. CDR3 nucleotides: TGTGCCAGCAGTTACGGCGTAGGGCAGGACATGGGCTACACCTTC.

CDR3 sequence reads: CASSSLAGGTSEQYV. The CDR3 DNA reads TGTGCCAGCAGCTCTCTAGCGGGGGGGACCAGCGAGCAGTACGTC. The chain carries TRBV7-6 and TRBJ2-7; 12 nucleotides agree with TRBD2. Unmatched junction bases numbered 7, after V lost 4 bases and J lost 6 bases. In germline, CDR1 is SGHVS, CDR2 FNYEAQ. The length of the CDR3 is 15 residues.

The rearrangement links TRBV25-1 to TRBJ1-2, with 8 bases lining up with TRBD1. The CDR3 runs 16 residues. Germline V gene data show CDR1 as MGHDK and CDR2 as SYGVNS. Unmatched junction bases numbered 10, after V lost 4 bases and J lost 3 bases. The CDR3 nucleotides are TGTGCCAGCAGTGGGGGTCGACAGGGGATCTACTATGGCTACACCTTC. This codes for CASSGGRQGIYYGYTF.

The V and J genes are TRBV27 and TRBJ2-7, with a weak D call TRBD1 (5 bases). The V end was cut by 3 bases, the J end by 5 bases, with 8 bases between. Germline CDR1 reads MNHEY; CDR2 reads SMNVEV (reference sequence). The CDR3 is 12 residues long. The CDR3 DNA reads as TGTGCCAGCAGTTTTCAGGGCAACGAGCAGTACTTC. This gives the protein CASSFQGNEQYF.

The chain uses TRBV14 and TRBJ2-1; 11 bases are a match to TRBD2. CDR1 is SGHDN, CDR2 FVKESK, per germline. The ends lost 4 bases at V and 5 bases at J; junction bases unmatched: 4. The CDR3 has 15 residues. The CDR3 region is CASSLGLAAHNEQFF. The DNA for the CDR3 is TGTGCCAGCAGCCTGGGACTAGCGGCGCACAATGAGCAGTTCTTC.

This rearrangement joins TRBV6-6 to TRBJ1-1; D is unclear. The germline V gene encodes CDR1 MNHNY and CDR2 SVGAGI (reference sequence). Trimming took 10 bases from V and 5 from J, leaving 14 bases between them. The CDR3 totals 12 residues. CDR3 protein: CAISLGPTEAFF. Here the CDR3 DNA reads TGTGCCATCTCCCTCGGCCCAACTGAAGCTTTCTTT.

This chain joins TRBV7-9 and TRBJ1-1, with D possibly TRBD1 on 5 matching bases. V shed 4 bases and J shed 0 bases, with 12 bases lying between them. CDR3 length equals 15 residues. Germline CDR1 is SEHNR and CDR2 is FQNEAQ (reference sequence). The CDR3, as DNA: TGTGCCAGCAGCTCCCTGGGGGGGTTGAACACTGAAGCTTTCTTT. As protein: CASSSLGGLNTEAFF.

A few counts support this clone. Written as DNA, the CDR3 is TGTGCCAGCAGTGAAGGTGGTATTAGCTCCTACGAGCAGTACTTC. The encoded protein is CASSEGGISSYEQYF. J is TRBJ2-7 and V is TRBV6-1; no firm D call. The CDR3 consists of 15 residues. Between the trimmed V and J ends, which lost 1 base and 0 bases, there was a span of 10 bases. Germline CDR1 MNHNS, CDR2 SASEGT.

The rearrangement links TRBV30 to TRBJ2-7; maybe TRBD2 (6 bases). Trimming cost V 7 bases and J 4 bases, with 14 bases left between them. This CDR3 is built from 12 residues. Germline lookup yields CDR1 GTSNPN and CDR2 SVGIG (reference sequence). CDR3 in amino acids: CASLSGGYEQYF. The CDR3 bases are TGTGCCTCCTTATCCGGGGGTTACGAGCAGTACTTC.

The genes are TRBV6-1 and TRBJ2-7; tentative D call: TRBD2 (6 bases). The CDR3 spans 14 residues. V was cut by 7 bases and J by 6 bases, with 19 bases left in between. The germline V gene has CDR1 MNHNS and CDR2 SASEGT. CDR3 bases: TGTGCCAGCACCAGGACCGTCACGGAGGGCGAGCAGTACGTC. Its translation: CASTRTVTEGEQYV.

V usage is TRBV19 and J usage is TRBJ1-1, with D possibly being TRBD1 (6 bases). The V end lost 4 bases, the J end lost 2 bases, and 11 bases lay between the germline ends. The CDR3 is 14 residues long. CDR1 LNHDA and CDR2 SQIVND come from the germline V gene (reference sequence). The CDR3 sequence: CASSRGGPNTEAFF. CDR3 DNA sequence: TGTGCCAGTAGTAGGGGGGGGCCCAACACTGAAGCTTTCTTT.

This chain uses TRBV11-2 with TRBJ2-1; D is undetermined. There are 16 residues in the CDR3. The germline V gene has CDR1 SGHAT and CDR2 FQNNGV. V lost 0 bases, J lost 4 bases, and 13 bases lay in between. The CDR3 loop is CASSLDGGWQYNEQFF. The CDR3 bases are TGTGCCAGCAGCTTAGATGGTGGTTGGCAGTACAATGAGCAGTTCTTC.

The V call is TRBV27, the J call TRBJ2-5; TRBD2 matches at 7 bases. V was clipped by 4 bases and J by 1 base; unmatched bases: 6. CDR3 length: 15 residues. Germline V gene sequence: CDR1 MNHEY, CDR2 SMNVEV (reference sequence). In DNA, the CDR3 is TGTGCCAGCAGTTCGCTCGGGGGGATCCAAGAGACCCAGTACTTC. Its protein product is CASSSLGGIQETQYF.

The chain joins TRBV19 to TRBJ1-5, with 7 bases fitting TRBD1. CDR3 length equals 17 residues. The germline gives CDR1 LNHDA, CDR2 SQIVND (reference sequence). Losses at the gene ends were 7 bases for V and 3 bases for J; bases not matched to a gene: 15. The CDR3: CASTGGGQYSDNQPQHF. In nucleotides, the CDR3 is TGTGCCAGTACTGGAGGGGGCCAATATAGTGACAATCAGCCCCAGCATTTT.

The chain has TRBV27 and TRBJ2-1, with D perhaps matching TRBD1 (6 bases). V dropped 3 bases and J dropped 2 bases, with 17 bases sitting between them. Germline assignment: CDR1 MNHEY and CDR2 SMNVEV (reference sequence). The CDR3 spans 17 residues. The CDR3 loop is CASSFPLQGSTYNEQFF. The CDR3 nucleotides are TGTGCCAGCAGTTTCCCTCTACAGGGATCAACCTACAATGAGCAGTTCTTC.

This clone has a handful of counts. This chain joins TRBV4-3 and TRBJ2-1, with TRBD1 matching 10 bases. Germline CDR1 reads LGHNA; CDR2 reads YSLEER. With 5 bases clipped from V and 8 bases from J, the junction kept 9 bases outside the gene matches. The CDR3 has 15 residues. CDR3 coding DNA: TGCGCCAGCAGCTATGGGACAGGGGAAGACGATGAGCAGTTCTTC. It is translated as CASSYGTGEDDEQFF.